The 20 T cell receptor beta chains below were found in one sample sequenced in a study of T cells expressing NK-cell markers. TCRdb reprocessed the 5' RACE reads, keeping one entry per CDR3 protein, no DNA. This listing includes about 260,000 distinct CDR3 sequences. Sequencing was performed on blood T cells: a sorted CD56 or NKG2C T cell subset, CD4+ or CD8+ T cells, or bulk PBMC T cells (not recorded which). These receptors all come from a woman between 18 and 69 years old in good health.

The rearrangement uses TRBV12-3 or TRBV12-4 and TRBJ2-2; TCRdb's assignment of TRBD1 cannot be checked, as there is no DNA. The CDR3 consists of 17 residues. The chain's CDR3 is CASSGGPLGGFTGELFF.

The rearrangement uses TRBV2 and TRBJ1-1; TCRdb reports TRBD1, a call that lacks DNA to check it against. This CDR3 is 16 amino acids long. The germline gives CDR1 SNHLY, CDR2 FYNNEI. The CDR3 loop reads CASIPDRALKKTEAFF.

The chain combines TRBV7-2 with TRBJ1-1. CDR3 length: 13 amino acids. Germline CDR1 reads SGHTA; CDR2 reads FQGNSA. The CDR3 sequence: CASSPSMRTEAFF.

The chain has TRBV20-1 and TRBJ2-1. The CDR3 totals 14 residues. Germline-derived CDR1 and CDR2 are DFQATT and SNEGSKA (reference sequence). CDR3 in amino acids: CSAPRGSSYNEQFF.

This rearrangement joins TRBV11-2 to TRBJ2-1; without DNA, the TCRdb call of TRBD1 cannot be checked. This CDR3 comprises 16 residues. Germline-derived CDR1 and CDR2 are SGHAT and FQNNGV. The CDR3 here is CASSFLRDRGPYEQFF.

CDR3 in amino acids: CASSLGRANTGELFF. J is TRBJ2-2 and V is TRBV11-2. CDR3 length: 15 residues. The germline CDR1 and CDR2 sequences are SGHAT and FQNNGV.

This chain connects TRBV29-1 to TRBJ2-3; as DNA is missing, the TRBD1 call by TCRdb cannot be tested. CDR3 size: 12 residues. The germline V gene encodes CDR1 SQVTM and CDR2 ANQGSEA. The CDR3 sequence: CSLIRASGVVYF.

CDR3 sequence: CSARDLALAGSSYEQYF. The chain recombines TRBV20-1 with TRBJ2-7; the D call from TCRdb, TRBD2, cannot be confirmed without DNA. The length of the CDR3 is 17 residues. From germline, CDR1 is DFQATT and CDR2 SNEGSKA (reference sequence).

The rearrangement links TRBV6-2 or TRBV6-3 to TRBJ2-3. Germline CDR1 MNHEY, CDR2 SVGEGT. The length of the CDR3 is 14 residues. The CDR3 loop reads CASRRLGSTDTQYF.

The chain couples TRBV3-1 to TRBJ2-1. The CDR3 totals 12 residues. Germline assignment: CDR1 LGHDT and CDR2 YNNKEL (reference sequence). The CDR3 loop reads CASSPSFREQFF.

The chain links TRBV7-2 to TRBJ2-3. Looked up from germline, CDR1 is SGHTA and CDR2 is FQGNSA. This CDR3 is built from 14 residues. CDR3 region: CASSFGRSTDTQYF.

V is TRBV30 and J is TRBJ2-2; TCRdb calls TRBD2, which cannot be checked without DNA. Germline V gives CDR1 GTSNPN, CDR2 SVGIG (reference sequence). This CDR3 spans 13 amino acids. CDR3 amino acids: CAWTSGNTGELFF.

CDR3 sequence reads: CSALDRANYGYTF. This sequence joins TRBV20-1 and TRBJ1-2; TCRdb's D call of TRBD1 is untestable without DNA. Germline V gives CDR1 DFQATT, CDR2 SNEGSKA (reference sequence). CDR3 length: 13 amino acids.

The CDR3 is CAPYNRAKNTEAFF. This rearrangement joins TRBV20-1 to TRBJ1-1; TCRdb's assignment of TRBD1 cannot be checked, as there is no DNA. In germline, CDR1 is DFQATT, CDR2 SNEGSKA (reference sequence). This CDR3 is built from 14 residues.

The chain couples TRBV14 to TRBJ2-5; no DNA is available, so the TRBD2 call from TCRdb remains unchecked. Per the germline V gene, CDR1 is SGHDN and CDR2 is FVKESK. The CDR3 runs 18 residues. This CDR3 reads CASSQDWGGFGRRETQYF.

The chain combines TRBV4-2 with TRBJ2-2; without DNA, the TCRdb call of TRBD2 cannot be checked. This CDR3 region has 17 residues. The V gene's germline CDR1 is LGHNA and CDR2 YNFKEQ. CDR3 residues: CASSGGGLALRPGELFF.

The chain joins TRBV20-1 to TRBJ2-3; no DNA is available, so the TRBD2 call from TCRdb remains unchecked. The length of the CDR3 is 13 residues. The V gene's germline CDR1 is DFQATT and CDR2 SNEGSKA (reference sequence). CDR3 in amino acids: CSAPLAGTDTQYF.

J is TRBJ2-7 and V is TRBV20-1; the TCRdb call, TRBD2, lacks DNA for checking. CDR3 length equals 15 residues. The V gene's germline CDR1 is DFQATT and CDR2 SNEGSKA (reference sequence). CDR3 protein: CSARLNSLATYEQYF.

The chain joins TRBV5-4 to TRBJ1-2. CDR3 length: 16 amino acids. Germline V lookup: CDR1 SGHNT, CDR2 YYREEE (reference sequence). The chain's CDR3 is CASSLAAGNSNYGYTF. The whole variable domain, filled in from reference TRBV5-4 and TRBJ1-2, reads ETGVTQSPTHLIKTRGQQVTLRCSSQSGHNTVSWYQQALGQGPQFIFQYYREEENGRGNFPPRFSGLQFPNYSSELNVNALELDDSALYLCASSLAAGNSNYGYTFGSGTRLTVV.

The chain recombines TRBV24-1 with TRBJ2-2; lacking DNA, the TRBD1 call made by TCRdb goes unchecked. Germline CDR1 reads KGHDR; CDR2 reads SFDVKD. The CDR3 extends over 15 amino acids. The CDR3 sequence is CATSDSGQNTGELFF.